Presented here are 12 T cell receptor beta chains from one specimen sequenced in a study of T cell repertoires in cytomegalovirus infection. TCRdb recomputed calls from the reads with MiXCR, one row per CDR3 protein. The sample shows roughly 860,000 distinct CDR3 sequences, approximately 29% of them seen only once. Antigens for these TCRs are unknown. The material sequenced was cultured CD8+ T cells from PBMCs, taken from culture after CMV antigen stimulation. The receptors stem from a human donor in good health (CMV status not recorded). Some clones in this sample may be carry-over from other donors' samples.

The chain is built from TRBV27 and TRBJ2-1; D perhaps matches TRBD2 (5 bases). This CDR3 is built from 16 residues. Germline V CDR1 and CDR2: MNHEY, SMNVEV (reference sequence). Trimming shortened V by 2 bases and J by 3 bases, and 14 bases separated the two germline ends. CDR3 in DNA: TGTGCCAGCAGTTTAAGTCTTGTAGAGGGCTACAATGAGCAGTTCTTC. Its translation: CASSLSLVEGYNEQFF.

This rearrangement joins TRBV23-1 to TRBJ2-2; D may be TRBD1 (6 bases). TRBV23-1 is treated as an ORF (open reading frame) with a function not yet certain. V was shortened by 3 bases and J by 8 bases, with 10 bases between the two germline ends. This CDR3 spans 13 amino acids. CDR3 bases: TGCGCCAGCAGTCAGGACAGTGTGGGGGAGCTGTTTTTT. Protein sequence: CASSQDSVGELFF.

This clonotype was detected a few times. The V and J genes are TRBV12-3 or TRBV12-4 and TRBJ2-7; 7 bases align to TRBD1. This CDR3 region has 16 residues. J was trimmed by 2 bases and V by 5 bases; bases with no gene match: 12. The CDR3 region is CASSHSRGGLTYEQYF. In nucleotides, the CDR3 is TGTGCCAGCAGTCACTCTCGAGGGGGCCTTACCTACGAGCAGTACTTC.

This clonotype occurred a few times. V and J are TRBV19 and TRBJ1-1, with 7 bases identical to TRBD1. V lost 5 bases to trimming and J lost 6 bases; unmatched junction nucleotides: 6. The length of the CDR3 is 13 residues. Germline lookup yields CDR1 LNHDA and CDR2 SQIVND (reference sequence). CDR3 coding DNA: TGTGCCAGTAGTCCACAGGGGTGGCCTGAAGCTTTCTTT. It is translated as CASSPQGWPEAFF.

V and J are TRBV7-6 and TRBJ2-7; D may be TRBD1 (6 bases). V shed 3 bases and J shed 3 bases, with 12 bases lying between them. Germline lookup yields CDR1 SGHVS and CDR2 FNYEAQ. This CDR3 is 14 amino acids long. The chain's CDR3 is CASSLDSSFYEQYF. The CDR3 DNA reads TGTGCCAGCAGCTTGGACAGCTCATTCTACGAGCAGTACTTC.

This clonotype was detected once. This CDR3 reads CASSQDGSGFLSEQYF. The CDR3 DNA is TGCGCCAGCAGCCAAGATGGGTCAGGGTTTCTTTCCGAGCAGTACTTC. The chain employs TRBV4-1 and TRBJ2-7; a possible D gene is TRBD1 (5 bases). This CDR3 has 16 residues. The V gene lost 0 bases and the J gene lost 6 bases, with 18 bases spanning the gap. The germline V gene encodes CDR1 MGHRA and CDR2 YSYEKL.

The sample holds many counts of this clonotype. This rearrangement joins TRBV7-8 to TRBJ2-1, with D perhaps matching TRBD2 (7 bases). The CDR3 has 17 amino acids. Germline lookup yields CDR1 SGHVS and CDR2 FQNEAQ. V was pared by 5 bases and J by 7 bases, with 24 bases between. DNA of the CDR3: TGTGCCAGCAGCCAGTCTCGGGGGGCCCGAGCCATGAATGAGCAGTTCTTC. Its protein product is CASSQSRGARAMNEQFF. The complete variable domain, with remaining parts taken from reference TRBV7-8 and TRBJ2-1, reads GAGVSQSPRYKVAKRGQDVALRCDPISGHVSLFWYQQALGQGPEFLTYFQNEAQLDKSGLPSDRFFAERPEGSVSTLKIQRTQQEDSAVYLCASSQSRGARAMNEQFFGPGTRLTVL.

Worth noting for this clonotype: A read error may be the cause here, since a much bigger clone is one base away. The chain has TRBV7-2 and TRBJ2-7, with D possibly being TRBD1 or TRBD2 (5 bases each). Per germline, CDR1 SGHTA and CDR2 FQGNSA. This CDR3 has 15 amino acids. Trimming left V 5 bases short and J 2 bases short, with 16 bases between. The CDR3 nucleotides read TGTGCCAGCAGCCCGGATGGGACGCCGACCTACGAGCAGTACGTC. It yields the protein CASSPDGTPTYEQYV.

This clonotype was counted only a few times. This chain uses TRBV6-6 with TRBJ2-5; D is tentatively TRBD1 or TRBD2 (5 bases each). The CDR3 is 14 amino acids. V dropped 6 bases and J dropped 5 bases, with 16 bases sitting between them. Germline V gives CDR1 MNHNY, CDR2 SVGAGI (reference sequence). CDR3 region: CASRGDGGWETQYF. CDR3 DNA sequence: TGTGCCAGCAGGGGGGATGGCGGGTGGGAGACCCAGTACTTC.

The rearrangement joins TRBV12-3 or TRBV12-4 to TRBJ1-2; D unclear. Trimming took 8 bases from V and 2 from J, leaving 15 bases between them. CDR3 length: 14 amino acids. The DNA for the CDR3 is TGTGCCAGCCGTTATAAGCTGGCAAACTATGGCTACACCTTC. Residues: CASRYKLANYGYTF.

This clonotype was counted at least ten times. The V gene is TRBV7-8, the J gene TRBJ2-5; TRBD2 matches 14 bases. V shed 5 bases and J 7 bases; nucleotides not matched to a gene: 9. There are 16 residues in the CDR3. Germline V gives CDR1 SGHVS, CDR2 FQNEAQ. The CDR3 DNA reads TGTGCCAGCAGCGCCGGGACTAGCGGGGGATATGGGACCCAGTACTTC. Translation: CASSAGTSGGYGTQYF. The variable domain in full, completed from reference TRBV7-8 and TRBJ2-5, reads GAGVSQSPRYKVAKRGQDVALRCDPISGHVSLFWYQQALGQGPEFLTYFQNEAQLDKSGLPSDRFFAERPEGSVSTLKIQRTQQEDSAVYLCASSAGTSGGYGTQYFGPGTRLLVL.

A few counts support this clonotype. The genes are TRBV6-5 and TRBJ2-6; a weak D match, TRBD2 (6 bases). CDR3 length: 14 residues. Trimming shortened V by 6 bases and J by 4 bases, and 10 bases separated the two germline ends. Germline CDR1 reads MNHEY; CDR2 reads SVGAGI. The CDR3: CASRGLVGANVLTF. CDR3 bases: TGTGCCAGCAGGGGACTGGTAGGGGCCAACGTCCTGACTTTC.